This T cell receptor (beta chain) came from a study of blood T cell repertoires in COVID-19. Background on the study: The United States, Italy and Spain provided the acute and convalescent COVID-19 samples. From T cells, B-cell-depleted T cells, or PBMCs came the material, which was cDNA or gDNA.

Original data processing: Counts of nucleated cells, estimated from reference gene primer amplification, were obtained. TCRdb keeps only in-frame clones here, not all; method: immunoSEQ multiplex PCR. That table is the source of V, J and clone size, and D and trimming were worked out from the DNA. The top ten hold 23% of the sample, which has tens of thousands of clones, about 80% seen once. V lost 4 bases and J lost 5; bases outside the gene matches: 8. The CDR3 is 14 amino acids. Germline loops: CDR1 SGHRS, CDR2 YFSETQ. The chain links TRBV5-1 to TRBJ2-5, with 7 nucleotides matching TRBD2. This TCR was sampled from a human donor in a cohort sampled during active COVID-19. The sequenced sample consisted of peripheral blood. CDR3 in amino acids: CASSPRDYKETQYF. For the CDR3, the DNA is TGCGCCAGCAGCCCCCGGGACTACAAGGAGACCCAGTACTTC.